This is a list of T cell receptor beta chains from one sample in a study of PD-L1 blockade in urothelial cancer. Sequencing was performed with immunoSEQ multiplex PCR; in TCRdb, only in-frame clones are kept and a portion is missing. There are over 100,000 clones in the sample; less than 85% occur only once, and about 2.9% lies in the top ten. This material consisted of PBMCs, taken around atezolizumab (anti-PD-L1) treatment. The receptors were sampled from a man aged 50 to 59 with urothelial cancer. CDR3s include the opening cysteine and the closing phenylalanine or tryptophan. The D gene is left open where the match is weak. Rows may omit the clone size; those that give it use once, few, many or a size class.

>TRBD1|TRBV2|TRBJ2-7|few
CASTGQGWNEQYF
TGTGCCAGCACCGGACAGGGGTGGAACGAGCAGTACTTC
>NA|TRBV5-4|TRBJ2-2|NA
CASSLSIGQGWTGELFF
TGTGCCAGCAGCTTGTCAATAGGGCAGGGTTGGACCGGGGAGCTGTTTTTT
>TRBD2|TRBV6-1|TRBJ2-1|NA
CASSAPLAGVYNEQFF
TGTGCCAGCAGTGCCCCTCTAGCGGGCGTATACAATGAGCAGTTCTTC
>NA|TRBV2|TRBJ2-3|NA
CASSEGDFTDTQYF
TGTGCCAGCAGTGAAGGGGACTTCACAGATACGCAGTATTTT
>TRBD2|TRBV10-3|TRBJ2-5|NA
CAISTGTTAETQYF
TGTGCCATCAGTACCGGGACTACCGCAGAGACCCAGTACTTC
>TRBD2|TRBV5-6|TRBJ2-7|NA
CASSAGGTVTYEQYF
TGTGCCAGCAGCGCGGGGGGGACCGTGACCTACGAGCAGTACTTC
>TRBD1|TRBV18|TRBJ1-1|NA
CASSATGGNTEAFF
TGTGCCAGCTCCGCGACAGGGGGAAACACTGAAGCTTTCTTT
>NA|TRBV28|TRBJ2-7|NA
CASTPAGSYEQYF
TGTGCCAGCACCCCGGCAGGCTCCTACGAGCAGTACTTC
>NA|TRBV7-2|TRBJ1-2|NA
CASTLGGPGLSYTF
TGTGCCAGCACCCTAGGTGGCCCAGGGTTAAGCTACACCTTC
>NA|TRBV7-8|TRBJ2-7|NA
CASSSTGNGEQYF
TGTGCCAGCAGCTCGACAGGAAACGGGGAGCAGTACTTC
>NA|TRBV7-9|TRBJ1-1|NA
CASSSSRNTEAFF
TGTGCCAGCAGCTCTTCTAGGAACACTGAAGCTTTCTTT
>NA|TRBV6-1|TRBJ1-3|NA
CASSEGQSSGNTIYF
TGTGCCAGCAGTGAAGGTCAGTCCTCTGGAAACACCATATATTTT
>TRBD1|TRBV7-2|TRBJ2-7|once
CASSLDRGTGYEQYF
TGTGCCAGCAGCTTAGACAGGGGGACGGGTTACGAGCAGTACTTC
>NA|TRBV21-1|TRBJ1-1|NA
CASSTGQGAISGAFF
TGTGCCAGCAGCACCGGACAGGGGGCTATCTCGGGGGCTTTCTTT
>NA|TRBV2|TRBJ2-3|NA
CASLERLGWTQYF
TGTGCCAGCCTGGAGCGGTTGGGATGGACGCAGTATTTT
>NA|TRBV6-1|TRBJ1-2|few
CASRELYLYGYTF
TGTGCCAGCAGGGAACTTTATCTTTATGGCTACACCTTC
>NA|TRBV18|TRBJ2-5|NA
CASSLMGRAETQYF
TGTGCCAGCTCACTTATGGGCAGAGCAGAGACCCAGTACTTC
>NA|TRBV5-5|TRBJ1-5|NA
CASSGAGMGLDQPQHF
TGTGCCAGCAGCGGGGCTGGGATGGGATTGGATCAGCCCCAGCATTTT
>NA|TRBV5-1|TRBJ2-1|NA
CASSGGTAGSYNEQFF
TGCGCCAGCAGCGGAGGGACTGCAGGCTCCTACAATGAGCAGTTCTTC
>NA|TRBV28|TRBJ2-5|NA
CASSLRGLVRETQYF
TGTGCCAGCAGCCTCAGGGGTTTAGTTAGAGAGACCCAGTACTTC
>NA|TRBV15|TRBJ1-5|NA
CATSWGGVTQPQHF
TGTGCCACCAGTTGGGGAGGGGTCACTCAGCCCCAGCATTTT
>TRBD2|TRBV18|TRBJ2-7|NA
CASSPGLAGEVQYF
TGTGCCAGCTCACCAGGACTAGCGGGAGAGGTGCAGTACTTC
>TRBD1|TRBV2|TRBJ1-4|NA
CASSDMTGGNEKLFF
TGTGCCAGCAGTGACATGACAGGGGGTAATGAAAAACTGTTTTTT
>TRBD2|TRBV19|TRBJ2-7|NA
CASSPQPGLAEYEQYF
TGTGCCAGTAGTCCTCAACCGGGACTAGCGGAATACGAGCAGTACTTC
>TRBD1|TRBV27|TRBJ1-1|few
CASSSWTGPAFF
TGTGCCAGCAGTTCCTGGACAGGGCCAGCTTTCTTT
>NA|TRBV27|TRBJ2-5|NA
CASRNSGSVQETQYF
TGTGCCAGCAGAAACTCAGGGTCGGTCCAAGAGACCCAGTACTTC
>NA|TRBV5-1|TRBJ2-5|few
CASSLVGGKETQYF
TGCGCCAGCAGCTTGGTTGGGGGCAAGGAGACCCAGTACTTC
>NA|TRBV7-6|TRBJ1-1|NA
CASSLYTGTNTEAFF
TGTGCCAGCAGCTTATACACAGGAACGAACACTGAAGCTTTCTTT